Sequencing of this T cell receptor (beta chain) was carried out in a study of T cells in localized non-small cell lung cancer. Sequencing was performed with immunoSEQ multiplex PCR; in TCRdb, only in-frame clones are kept and a portion is missing. The data show some 22,000 clones, roughly 84% seen once. A few counts support this clone. Its antigen is currently unknown. Study results and caveats: Elevated circulating T cell density in blood was associated with longer overall survival. Of the tissues analyzed, uninvolved adjacent lung showed maximal T cell clonality, greater than tumor.

CDR1 and CDR2 from the germline V gene are SGHVS and FQNEAQ. J lost 2 bases, V lost 5 bases, and 4 bases had no gene match. The CDR3 has 15 amino acids. The chain recombines TRBV7-8 with TRBJ1-5, with TRBD1 matching 9 bases. This clonotype originated in a male donor older than 55 with stage I squamous cell lung carcinoma. The sample in question was peripheral blood, obtained before any cancer treatment. The CDR3 loop reads CASSVGTGRNQPQHF. CDR3 coding DNA: TGTGCCAGCAGCGTCGGGACAGGGCGCAATCAGCCCCAGCATTTT.